These 17 T cell receptor beta chains originate from one sample sequenced in a study of regulatory T cells in long-lasting Graves disease. Time point: persistent/refractory GD, antithyroid drugs over 5 years with positive TRAb. Construction of the TCR library relied on RNA isolated from PBMCs. CDR3-region Arm-PCR and iRepertoire HTBI primers produced the TCR beta libraries. From the multiplex PCR reads, TCRdb called clonotypes with MiXCR, one entry per CDR3 protein. Among 300,000 or so distinct CDR3 sequences listed, about 19% were seen once. The sequences come from peripheral blood mononuclear cells (PBMCs), collected when the disease was refractory, from a patient treated with antithyroid drugs. These receptors were obtained from a female donor with Graves disease.

On this clonotype: With a much larger clone just one base away, this may be a read error. The chain carries TRBV28 and TRBJ1-5; the D gene is possibly TRBD1 (5 bases). The CDR3 length is 15 residues. CDR1 MDHEN and CDR2 SYDVKM come from the germline V gene. V lost 8 bases and J lost 2, with 16 bases in between. CDR3 in amino acids: CASAGFWGGNQPQHF. CDR3 bases: TGTGCCAGCGCAGGGTTTTGGGGGGGCAATCAGCCCCAGCATTTT. The full variable domain, with the rest looked up from reference TRBV28 and TRBJ1-5, is DVKVTQSSRYLVKRTGEKVFLECVQDMDHENMFWYRQDPGLGLRLIYFSYDVKMKEKGDIPEGYSVSREKKERFSLILESASTNQTSMYLCASAGFWGGNQPQHFGDGTRLSIL.

The V call is TRBV11-2, the J call TRBJ2-1, with D uncertain. V lost 5 bases, J lost 8 bases, and 19 bases lay in between. From germline, CDR1 is SGHAT and CDR2 FQNNGV. This CDR3 has 15 residues. CDR3 protein: CASSQVPVGYDEQFF. For the CDR3, the DNA is TGTGCCAGCAGCCAAGTCCCTGTGGGTTACGATGAGCAGTTCTTC.

In regard to this clonotype: Relative to the germline gene, one junction end is altered; a read error may explain this. V usage is TRBV12-3 or TRBV12-4 and J usage is TRBJ1-5; the D is unclear. The CDR3 has 13 amino acids. The CDR3 nucleotides read TGTGTCAGCAGTTTGGGTACTAGTCAGCCCCAGCATTTT. As protein: CVSSLGTSQPQHF.

This clonotype was seen only a few times. The chain uses TRBV20-1 and TRBJ2-7; 9 positions match TRBD1. Trimming cost V 5 bases and J 6 bases; bases outside gene matches: 8. Germline V gene data show CDR1 as DFQATT and CDR2 as SNEGSKA (reference sequence). The CDR3 consists of 13 residues. CDR3 coding DNA: TGCAGTGCTTTGGGACAGGGTCTGGGCGAGCAGTACTTC. As protein: CSALGQGLGEQYF.

This clonotype was counted only a few times. Given the absence of the conserved phenylalanine or tryptophan at the CDR3 end, a read error is likely. V usage is TRBV5-1 and J usage is TRBJ2-7, with 7 bases fitting TRBD2. The CDR3 loop spans 15 amino acids. V gave up 4 bases and J gave up 0 bases; unmatched junction bases: 7. Germline values: CDR1 SGHRS, CDR2 YFSETQ. CDR3 DNA sequence: TGCGCCAGCAGCGGGAGGCGGACTAGCTCCTACGAGCAGTACCTC. Translated: CASSGRRTSSYEQYL.

The genes are TRBV6-4 and TRBJ2-7, with no clear D. The CDR3 is 15 residues long. Germline V gene sequence: CDR1 MRHNA, CDR2 SNTAGT. V was trimmed by 7 bases and J by 3 bases, leaving 19 bases between them. This CDR3 is CASTPGYPVSYEQYF. The CDR3, as DNA: TGTGCCAGCACCCCAGGATACCCCGTCAGCTACGAGCAGTACTTC.

This clonotype has more than one count but fewer than ten. The chain links TRBV3-1 to TRBJ1-5; maybe TRBD1 (5 bases). Germline CDR1 LGHDT, CDR2 YNNKEL (reference sequence). Trimming took off 0 bases at V and 4 bases at J, with 10 bases between the two ends. CDR3 length: 15 amino acids. The CDR3 DNA sequence: TGTGCCAGCAGCCAAGATACGACAGAAAATCAGCCCCAGCATTTT. This translates into CASSQDTTENQPQHF. The full variable domain, rest sourced from reference TRBV3-1 and TRBJ1-5, is DTAVSQTPKYLVTQMGNDKSIKCEQNLGHDTMYWYKQDSKKFLKIMFSYNNKELIINETVPNRFSPKSPDKAHLNLHINSLELGDSAVYFCASSQDTTENQPQHFGDGTRLSIL.

This clonotype was seen at least ten times. V is TRBV3-1 and J is TRBJ1-1; possibly TRBD1 for D (5 bases). V lost 6 bases, J lost 1 base, and 9 bases lay in between. Germline CDR1 LGHDT, CDR2 YNNKEL (reference sequence). CDR3 length: 13 residues. The CDR3 DNA reads TGTGCCAGCAGTTACGGGGCGAACACTGAAGCTTTCTTT. It specifies CASSYGANTEAFF.

V usage is TRBV30 and J usage is TRBJ1-3, with unresolved D. V lost 0 bases, J lost 2 bases, and 11 bases lay in between. Germline CDR1 reads GTSNPN; CDR2 reads SVGIG (reference sequence). This CDR3 comprises 15 residues. The CDR3 reads CAWSVGPGAGNTIYF. CDR3 bases: TGTGCCTGGAGTGTAGGACCAGGAGCTGGAAACACCATATATTTT.

This clonotype turned up a few times. The chain is built from TRBV15 and TRBJ2-3; no clear D gene. CDR1 and CDR2 from the germline V gene are LNHNV and YYDKDF (reference sequence). V was trimmed by 4 bases and J by 4 bases, leaving 0 bases between them. The CDR3 is 10 residues long. The CDR3 region is CATSTDTQYF. The CDR3 coding sequence is TGTGCCACCAGCACAGATACGCAGTATTTT.

This clonotype was seen a few times. The CDR3 DNA is TGTGCCAGCAGCTCAGGAATAACTAATGAAAAACTGTTTTTT. Its protein product is CASSSGITNEKLFF. The V gene is TRBV7-9, the J gene TRBJ1-4, with D unresolved. The germline gives CDR1 SEHNR, CDR2 FQNEAQ (reference sequence). The V and J ends lost 4 bases and 1 base respectively, with 7 bases between them. This CDR3 is 14 amino acids long.

This clonotype was detected only a few times. The rearrangement uses TRBV7-9 and TRBJ2-5; TRBD2 matches at 9 bases. With 4 bases clipped from V and 3 bases from J, the junction kept 9 bases outside the gene matches. The CDR3 covers 16 residues. CDR1 is SEHNR and CDR2 is FQNEAQ in the germline V gene (reference sequence). Written as DNA, the CDR3 is TGTGCCAGCAGCTCTCCAAGGGGACTAGCAGAAGAGACCCAGTACTTC. Translating it yields CASSSPRGLAEETQYF.

The chain combines TRBV11-2 with TRBJ2-1; no firm D call. CDR1 is SGHAT and CDR2 is FQNNGV in the germline V gene. This CDR3 is 10 amino acids long. V was shortened by 8 bases and J by 8 bases, with 7 bases between the two germline ends. Written as DNA, the CDR3 is TGTGCCAGCGCCGTCGATGAGCAGTTCTTC. This encodes CASAVDEQFF.

The table lists this clonotype with many counts. V gene TRBV20-1 combines with J gene TRBJ1-5; the D is unclear. Germline CDR1 reads DFQATT; CDR2 reads SNEGSKA (reference sequence). V was pared by 4 bases and J by 2 bases, with 15 bases between. This CDR3 spans 15 amino acids. CDR3 region: CSAIPGLRGNQPQHF. CDR3 bases: TGCAGTGCTATACCGGGCCTTAGGGGCAATCAGCCCCAGCATTTT.

The V call is TRBV5-6, the J call TRBJ1-1; weak D call: TRBD1 (6 bases). This CDR3 has 14 amino acids. Trimming removed 5 bases from V and 7 bases from J, with 18 bases in between. Germline CDR1 and CDR2: SGHDT and YYEEEE. The CDR3 nucleotides are TGTGCCAGCAGGAAAAGGGGGTTCGAGGGTGAAGCTTTCTTT. It specifies CASRKRGFEGEAFF.

In this sample, this clonotype turned up a few times. One base away lies a much larger clone, so this may be a sequencing read error. The chain combines TRBV11-2 with TRBJ1-1; D is uncertain. The germline V gene has CDR1 SGHAT and CDR2 FQNNGV. This CDR3 region has 13 residues. The CDR3 DNA follows: TGTGCCAGCAGCTTGGCACGGTATACTGAAGCTCTCTTT. This translates into CASSLARYTEALF.

As concerns this clonotype: Since a much larger clone is just one base distant, this may be a read error. The chain combines TRBV28 with TRBJ2-7; no firm D call. Germline V gene data show CDR1 as MDHEN and CDR2 as SYDVKM. V shed 3 bases and J shed 4 bases, with 22 bases lying between them. This CDR3 region has 17 residues. The CDR3 protein is CASSFPTSVMGLYEQYF. CDR3 coding DNA: TGTGCCAGCAGTTTCCCTACGTCCGTTATGGGATTATACGAGCAGTACTTC.